The entry below gives a single TCR beta chain sequence along with its context. This record comes from a study of neoadjuvant anti-PD-1 for oral cavity cancer. Clones were read by immunoSEQ multiplex PCR, and TCRdb kept only the in-frame ones, dropping some. There are 14,000 or so clones in the sample; around 62% occur only once, and 2.9% lies in the top ten. CDR1 is MNHNS, CDR2 SASEGT, per germline. The CDR3 runs 12 residues. Trimming cost V 2 bases and J 8 bases, with 7 bases left between them. The TCR originated in a person aged 35-79 years with oral cavity squamous cell carcinoma. The chain has TRBV6-1 and TRBJ2-1, with a weak D call TRBD1 (5 bases). Sample: PBMCs, taken before nivolumab (anti-PD-1) treatment. The chain's CDR3 is CASSETRDEQFF. The CDR3 DNA sequence: TGTGCCAGCAGTGAAACCAGGGATGAGCAGTTCTTC.